The present T cell receptor (beta chain) was sequenced within a study of identical twins. Study-wide points: Monozygotic twins shared more out-of-frame TCR alpha than recombination models predicted.

In regard to this clonotype: Its antigen is unidentified.

The ends were cut back, 4 bases at V and 6 bases at J, with 11 bases in the middle. From germline, CDR1 is SEHNR and CDR2 FQNEAQ (reference sequence). The CDR3 spans 13 residues. A single record per CDR3 protein comes from TCRdb applying MiXCR to the 5' RACE reads. This table has some 500,000 distinct CDR3 sequences, approximately 9.6% appearing once. The same specimen was also included in a second study, on yellow fever vaccine responses in identical twins.

The origin of this receptor is a woman aged 18-29 years in good health. The source material was PBMCs. The chain has TRBV7-9 and TRBJ2-3; D remains ambiguous. In DNA, the CDR3 is TGTGCCAGCAGCTCGATTACTATGGATACGCAGTATTTT. As protein: CASSSITMDTQYF.